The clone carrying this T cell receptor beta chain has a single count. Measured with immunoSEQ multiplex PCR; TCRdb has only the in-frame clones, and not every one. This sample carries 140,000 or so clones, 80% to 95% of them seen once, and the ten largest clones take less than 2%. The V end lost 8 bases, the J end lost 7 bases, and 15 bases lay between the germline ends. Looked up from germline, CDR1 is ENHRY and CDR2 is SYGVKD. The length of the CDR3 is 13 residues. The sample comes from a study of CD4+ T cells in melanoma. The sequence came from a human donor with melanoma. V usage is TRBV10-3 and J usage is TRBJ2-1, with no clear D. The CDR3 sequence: CAIGRQLPNEQFF. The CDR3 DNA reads TGTGCCATCGGAAGGCAGTTGCCGAATGAGCAGTTCTTC.